This entry lists 16 T cell receptor beta chains sequenced from one sample in a study of blood T cells in healthy people across ages. With a J-beta primer mix and a sample-barcoded 5' primer, a second PCR ran roughly 6 to 12 cycles. MiXCR, applied by TCRdb to the 5' RACE reads, yields one record per CDR3 protein. The repertoire holds 550,000 to 700,000 distinct CDR3 sequences, 27% seen once, with roughly 20% in the top ten. The sequencing input was blood. The receptors shown here come from a woman aged 65 to 85 in good health.

This clonotype was found a few times. The chain uses TRBV7-2 and TRBJ2-2; 12 bases line up with TRBD2. The CDR3 sequence is 16 residues long. V dropped 2 bases and J dropped 3; count of bases not matched to a gene: 1. The germline gives CDR1 SGHTA, CDR2 FQGNSA. CDR3 in amino acids: CASSLLAGGDTGELFF. The CDR3 DNA is TGTGCCAGCAGCTTACTAGCGGGGGGGGACACCGGGGAGCTGTTTTTT.

This clonotype has only a few counts. The chain combines TRBV27 with TRBJ1-2; 9 nucleotides align to TRBD1. CDR3 length: 16 residues. V lost 5 bases, J lost 6 bases, and 13 bases stayed unmatched. Germline assignment: CDR1 MNHEY and CDR2 SMNVEV (reference sequence). The chain's CDR3 is CASSVIGDRVIHGYTF. Here the CDR3 DNA reads TGTGCCAGCAGTGTCATCGGGGACAGGGTAATCCATGGCTACACCTTC.

This chain joins TRBV5-1 and TRBJ1-1; unclear D gene. Trimming removed 4 bases from V and 0 bases from J, with 13 bases in between. There are 15 residues in the CDR3. Germline CDR1 and CDR2: SGHRS and YFSETQ. This CDR3 is CASSPQLGVNTEAFF. DNA for the CDR3: TGCGCCAGCAGCCCCCAGCTCGGGGTGAACACTGAAGCTTTCTTT.

This clonotype was found a few times. The V and J genes are TRBV20-1 and TRBJ2-7; D is undetermined. The CDR3 consists of 11 residues. The V and J ends lost 3 bases and 3 bases respectively, with 6 bases between them. From germline, CDR1 is DFQATT and CDR2 SNEGSKA (reference sequence). CDR3 in DNA: TGCAGTGCTAGGTCCGGCTACGAGCAGTACTTC. This translates into CSARSGYEQYF.

The J gene is TRBJ1-1, the V gene TRBV6-6, with unresolved D. CDR1 MNHNY and CDR2 SVGAGI come from the germline V gene (reference sequence). The CDR3 covers 15 residues. V dropped 5 bases and J dropped 0 bases, with 13 bases sitting between them. The CDR3 coding sequence is TGTGCCAGCAGTCCCTTAGGAGGGATGAACACTGAAGCTTTCTTT. It translates to CASSPLGGMNTEAFF.

This clonotype was detected only a few times. The J gene is TRBJ1-4, the V gene TRBV19; no definite D call. Deletions cut 9 bases from V and 4 bases from J, with 12 bases between. The CDR3 runs to 13 residues. Germline CDR1 is LNHDA and CDR2 is SQIVND (reference sequence). Here the CDR3 reads CASEGFGNEKLFF. The DNA of the CDR3 is TGTGCCAGCGAGGGATTCGGTAATGAAAAACTGTTTTTT.

This sequence joins TRBV2 and TRBJ1-2, with TRBD1 matching 9 bases. The CDR3 runs to 15 residues. CDR1 is SNHLY, CDR2 FYNNEI, per germline. The V gene end was trimmed by 6 bases and the J gene end by 8 bases; junction bases not matched to a gene: 13. This CDR3 reads CASRATGGAFDGYTF. The CDR3 nucleotides read TGTGCCAGCAGGGCGACAGGGGGAGCTTTCGACGGCTACACCTTC.

The rearrangement joins TRBV7-6 to TRBJ2-1, with TRBD2 matching over 12 bases. The CDR3 sequence is 14 residues long. With 5 bases clipped from V and 9 bases from J, the junction kept 5 bases outside the gene matches. Germline V gene lookup returns CDR1 SGHVS and CDR2 FNYEAQ. The chain's CDR3 is CASSAGLAGIEQFF. For the CDR3, the DNA is TGTGCCAGCAGCGCGGGACTAGCGGGTATTGAGCAGTTCTTC.

In its sample, this clonotype was seen a few times. J is TRBJ1-6 and V is TRBV18; 9 nucleotides align to TRBD1. The CDR3 has 15 residues. The germline V gene encodes CDR1 KGHSH and CDR2 LQKENI. The trim removed 3 bases at V and 8 bases at J, leaving 5 bases unmatched. CDR3 sequence reads: CASSPTGGSDSPLHF. CDR3 in DNA: TGTGCCAGCTCACCTACAGGGGGCAGTGATTCACCCCTCCACTTT.

V usage is TRBV5-1 and J usage is TRBJ2-5; 7 positions agree with TRBD2. Germline lookup yields CDR1 SGHRS and CDR2 YFSETQ. The junction had 5 bases not matched to a gene; V was cut back by 1 base and J by 5 bases. CDR3 length: 14 residues. The chain's CDR3 is CASSLFGTIETQYF. The CDR3 nucleotides are TGCGCCAGCAGCTTGTTTGGGACTATTGAGACCCAGTACTTC. The full variable domain, rest sourced from reference TRBV5-1 and TRBJ2-5, is KAGVTQTPRYLIKTRGQQVTLSCSPISGHRSVSWYQQTPGQGLQFLFEYFSETQRNKGNFPGRFSGRQFSNSRSEMNVSTLELGDSALYLCASSLFGTIETQYFGPGTRLLVL.

The J gene is TRBJ1-5, the V gene TRBV4-2; no definite D call. Germline loops: CDR1 LGHNA, CDR2 YNFKEQ. The CDR3 contains 15 residues. V was pared by 3 bases and J by 4 bases, with 13 bases between. Here the CDR3 reads CASSQRQSSNQPQHF. In DNA, the CDR3 is TGTGCCAGCAGCCAGCGTCAATCAAGTAATCAGCCCCAGCATTTT.

V and J are TRBV2 and TRBJ2-5, with 8 bases matching TRBD1. Germline V gene sequence: CDR1 SNHLY, CDR2 FYNNEI. This CDR3 comprises 15 residues. The junction had 12 bases not matched to a gene; V was cut back by 5 bases and J by 7 bases. CDR3 residues: CASSQSDRALGTQYF. In DNA form, the CDR3 reads TGTGCCAGCAGTCAGTCGGACAGGGCCCTAGGGACCCAGTACTTC.

V and J are TRBV12-3 or TRBV12-4 and TRBJ2-5; no clear D. The assigned J gene may be wrong: the sequence end matches TRBJ2-7 better. The CDR3 length is 14 residues. The CDR3: CASSLSRSSYEQYF. In DNA, the CDR3 is TGTGCCAGCAGTTTATCCAGGAGCTCCTACGAGCAGTACTTC.

The sample holds a few counts of this clonotype. V usage is TRBV5-1 and J usage is TRBJ2-7; TRBD2 matches at 8 bases. The CDR3 contains 17 residues. V gave up 0 bases and J gave up 4 bases; unmatched junction bases: 12. The germline V gene encodes CDR1 SGHRS and CDR2 YFSETQ. CDR3 in amino acids: CASSLETLREGFYEQYF. Here the CDR3 DNA reads TGCGCCAGCAGCTTGGAGACCCTCCGGGAGGGGTTTTACGAGCAGTACTTC.

This clonotype was observed a handful of times. V and J are TRBV6-8 and TRBJ1-6; D gene uncertain. Per the germline V gene, CDR1 is MNHGY and CDR2 is SAAAGT. The CDR3 sequence is 13 residues long. The ends were cut back, 8 bases at V and 2 bases at J, with 7 bases in the middle. This CDR3 reads CASGATYNSPLHF. The DNA for the CDR3 is TGTGCCAGCGGTGCAACCTATAATTCACCCCTCCACTTT.

This clonotype came up a few times. The J gene is TRBJ1-1, the V gene TRBV20-1, with a tentative D call TRBD1 (6 bases). The germline V gene encodes CDR1 DFQATT and CDR2 SNEGSKA (reference sequence). Trimming took 5 bases from V and 3 from J, leaving 13 bases between them. The CDR3 loop spans 13 amino acids. The CDR3 nucleotides read TGCAGTGCTCCTCCCGACAGGTACACTGAAGCTTTCTTT. This codes for CSAPPDRYTEAFF.